This T cell receptor beta chain was captured in a study of shared clonotypes between healthy human individuals. As for the study in general: The study used three CD4 naive, three CD4 memory, two CD8 naive and one CD8 memory plate per donor.

Terminally differentiated effector memory CD45RA+ cells were excluded from the naive CD8 cells, which were CD45RO-negative and positively selected for CCR7. Germline-derived CDR1 and CDR2 are LGHNA and YSLEER. CDR3 length: 18 residues. V trimming: 0 bases; J trimming: 7 bases; junction bases outside the gene matches: 9. Method: immunoSEQ multiplex PCR; TCRdb's copy keeps in-frame clones and lacks some. The sample has approximately 810,000 clones, 90% to 95% seen once. J is TRBJ2-2 and V is TRBV4-3; 12 bases align to TRBD1. The sequence came from a man aged 25-45 years in good health. The specimen was naive CD8+ T cells sorted from blood. CDR3 DNA sequence: TGCGCCAGCAGCCAAGATAGGGACAGGGGGCGGCACGGCGGGGAGCTGTTTTTT. It encodes CASSQDRDRGRHGGELFF.